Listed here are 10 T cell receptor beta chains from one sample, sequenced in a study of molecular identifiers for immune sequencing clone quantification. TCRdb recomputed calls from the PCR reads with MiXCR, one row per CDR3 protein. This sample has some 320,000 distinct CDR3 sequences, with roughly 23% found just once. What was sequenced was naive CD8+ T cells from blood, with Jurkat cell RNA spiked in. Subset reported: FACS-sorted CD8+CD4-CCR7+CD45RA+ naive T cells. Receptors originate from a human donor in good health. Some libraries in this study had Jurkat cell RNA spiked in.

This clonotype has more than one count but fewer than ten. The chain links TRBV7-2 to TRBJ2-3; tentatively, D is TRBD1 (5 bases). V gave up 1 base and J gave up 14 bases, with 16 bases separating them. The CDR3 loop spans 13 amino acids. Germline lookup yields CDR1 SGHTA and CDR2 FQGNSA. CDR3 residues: CASSLVQGPLPYF. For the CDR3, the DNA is TGTGCCAGCAGCTTAGTCCAGGGCCCACTGCCGTATTTT.

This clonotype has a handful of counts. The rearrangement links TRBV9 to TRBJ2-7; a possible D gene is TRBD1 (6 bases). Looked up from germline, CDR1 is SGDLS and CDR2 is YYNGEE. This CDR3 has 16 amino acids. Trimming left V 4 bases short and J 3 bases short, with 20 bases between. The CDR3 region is CASSPLGAAAGYEQYF. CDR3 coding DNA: TGTGCCAGCAGCCCCTTGGGGGCGGCAGCCGGCTACGAGCAGTACTTC. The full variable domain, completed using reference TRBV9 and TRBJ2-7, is DSGVTQTPKHLITATGQRVTLRCSPRSGDLSVYWYQQSLDQGLQFLIQYYNGEERAKGNILERFSAQQFPDLHSELNLSSLELGDSALYFCASSPLGAAAGYEQYFGPGTRLTVT.

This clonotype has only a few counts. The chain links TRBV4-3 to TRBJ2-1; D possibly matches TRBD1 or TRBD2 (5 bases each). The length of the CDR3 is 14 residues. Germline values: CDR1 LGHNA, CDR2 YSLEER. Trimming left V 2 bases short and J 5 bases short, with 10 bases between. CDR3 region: CASSQYRGDNEQFF. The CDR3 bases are TGCGCCAGCAGCCAATACCGGGGCGACAATGAGCAGTTCTTC.

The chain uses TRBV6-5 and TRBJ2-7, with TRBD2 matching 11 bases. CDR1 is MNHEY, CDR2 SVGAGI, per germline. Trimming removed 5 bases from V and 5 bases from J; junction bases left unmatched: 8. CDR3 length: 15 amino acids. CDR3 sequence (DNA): TGTGCCAGCAGTCTTAATAGCGGGAGGGTTGACGAGCAGTACTTC. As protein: CASSLNSGRVDEQYF.

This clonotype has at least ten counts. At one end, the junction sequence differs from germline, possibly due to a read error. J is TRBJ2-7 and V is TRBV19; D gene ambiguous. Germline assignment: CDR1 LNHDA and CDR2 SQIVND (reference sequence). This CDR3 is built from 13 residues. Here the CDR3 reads CASSLAAPYEQYF. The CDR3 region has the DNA TGCGCCAGCAGCCTGGCCGCGCCCTACGAGCAGTACTTC.

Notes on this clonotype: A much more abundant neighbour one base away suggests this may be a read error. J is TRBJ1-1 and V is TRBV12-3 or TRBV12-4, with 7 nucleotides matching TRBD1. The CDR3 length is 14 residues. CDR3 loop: CASSLQGGGTETFF. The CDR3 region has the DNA TGTGCCAGCAGTTTACAGGGAGGGGGCACTGAAACTTTCTTT.

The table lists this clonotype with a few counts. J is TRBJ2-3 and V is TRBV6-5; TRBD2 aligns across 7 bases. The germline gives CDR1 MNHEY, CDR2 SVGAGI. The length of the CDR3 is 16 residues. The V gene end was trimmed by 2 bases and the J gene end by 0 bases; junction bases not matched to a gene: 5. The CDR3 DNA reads TGTGCCAGCAGTTACGGGCCTAGCGGAAGCACAGATACGCAGTATTTT. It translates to CASSYGPSGSTDTQYF.

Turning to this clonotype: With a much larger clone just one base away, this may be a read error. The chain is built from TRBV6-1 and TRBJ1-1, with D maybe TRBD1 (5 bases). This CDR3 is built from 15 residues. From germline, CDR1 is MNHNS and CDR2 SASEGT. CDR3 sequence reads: CASGEEDTANTEAFF. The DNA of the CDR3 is TGTGCCAGCGGTGAGGAGGACACCGCGAACACTGAAGCTTTCTTT.

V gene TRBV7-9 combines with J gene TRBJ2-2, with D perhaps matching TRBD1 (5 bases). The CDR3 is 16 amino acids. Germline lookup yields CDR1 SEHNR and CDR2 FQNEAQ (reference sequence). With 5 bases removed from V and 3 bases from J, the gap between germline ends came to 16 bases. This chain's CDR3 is CASSTMGRAYTGELFF. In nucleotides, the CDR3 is TGTGCCAGCAGCACCATGGGCAGGGCGTACACCGGGGAGCTGTTTTTT. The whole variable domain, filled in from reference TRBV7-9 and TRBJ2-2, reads DTGVSQNPRHKITKRGQNVTFRCDPISEHNRLYWYRQTLGQGPEFLTYFQNEAQLEKSRLLSDRFSAERPKGSFSTLEIQRTEQGDSAMYLCASSTMGRAYTGELFFGEGSRLTVL.

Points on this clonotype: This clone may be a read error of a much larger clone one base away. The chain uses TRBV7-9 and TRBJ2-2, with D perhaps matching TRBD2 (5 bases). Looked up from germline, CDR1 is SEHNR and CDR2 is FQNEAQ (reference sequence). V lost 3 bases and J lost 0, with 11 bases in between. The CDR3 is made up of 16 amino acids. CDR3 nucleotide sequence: TGTGCCAGCAGCTTCTCCGGGATAACGAACACCGGGGAGCTGTTTTTT. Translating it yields CASSFSGITNTGELFF.